This is a list of T cell receptor beta chains from one sample in a study of blood T cell repertoires in COVID-19. Libraries were prepared by immunoSEQ multiplex PCR; TCRdb keeps only in-frame clonotypes and omits some of them. The sample gives roughly 150,000 clones, 80% to 85% of which show up once; approximately 11% is in the top ten. The sample was peripheral blood. These receptors came from a man aged 65 to 85 with active or convalescent COVID-19. CDR3s include the opening cysteine and the closing phenylalanine or tryptophan. The D gene is left open where the match is weak. Size is omitted from some rows. Given values are once, few, many or a class for expanded clones.

V	J	D	size	CDR3	DNA
TRBV19	TRBJ2-2	TRBD1	-	CASSVGQGTGELFF	TGTGCCAGTAGTGTGGGACAGGGCACCGGGGAGCTGTTTTTT
TRBV18	TRBJ1-6	-	few	CASSPLQGGDSPLHF	TGTGCCAGCTCTCCGCTACAGGGTGGGGATTCACCCCTCCACTTT
TRBV6-2/TRBV6-3	TRBJ2-7	TRBD1	-	CASSSPGQVLLEQYF	TGTGCCAGCAGTTCCCCGGGACAGGTTCTCCTCGAGCAGTACTTC
TRBV15	TRBJ2-1	-	-	CATSRGLGSSYNEQFF	TGTGCCACCAGCAGGGGCTTGGGGAGTAGCTACAATGAGCAGTTCTTC
TRBV28	TRBJ2-2	-	-	CASSSLGLGAAGELFF	TGTGCCAGCAGTTCCCTCGGTCTAGGGGCGGCCGGGGAGCTGTTTTTT
TRBV7-9	TRBJ1-3	TRBD1	-	CASSTSTGGSSGNTIYF	TGTGCCAGCAGCACCTCCACAGGGGGGTCCTCTGGAAACACCATATATTTT
TRBV11-2	TRBJ1-2	-	-	CASSLARTDYGYTF	TGTGCCAGCAGCTTAGCGCGGACAGACTATGGCTACACCTTC
TRBV18	TRBJ1-1	TRBD1	-	CASSPAEQGTEAFF	TGTGCCAGCTCACCGGCGGAACAGGGGACTGAAGCTTTCTTT
TRBV28	TRBJ1-4	-	-	CASSLSPGETNEKLFF	TGTGCCAGCAGTTTATCGCCCGGGGAAACTAATGAAAAACTGTTTTTT
TRBV24-1	TRBJ2-2	-	-	CATSPPRGNTGELFF	TGTGCCACCAGTCCGCCGCGGGGGAACACCGGGGAGCTGTTTTTT
TRBV5-1	TRBJ2-7	TRBD2	-	CASSLFASGSINEQYF	TGCGCCAGCAGCTTGTTTGCTAGCGGGAGTATAAACGAGCAGTACTTC
TRBV7-2	TRBJ1-4	TRBD1	-	CASRTDRGGEKLFF	TGTGCCAGCAGGACGGACAGGGGTGGCGAAAAACTGTTTTTT
TRBV10-2	TRBJ1-1	TRBD1	-	CASSESGRGTEAFF	TGCGCCAGCAGTGAGTCGGGCAGGGGGACTGAAGCTTTCTTT
TRBV19	TRBJ1-1	-	-	CASRDRTVTMNTEAFF	TGTGCCAGTAGGGACCGGACAGTGACTATGAACACTGAAGCTTTCTTT
TRBV7-2	TRBJ1-1	TRBD1	once	CASSLVGGQNTEAFF	TGTGCCAGCAGCTTAGTAGGGGGCCAGAACACTGAAGCTTTCTTT
TRBV6-5	TRBJ1-1	TRBD1	few	CASSYEGTGGDTEAFF	TGTGCCAGCAGTTACGAGGGGACAGGGGGGGACACTGAAGCTTTCTTT
TRBV5-1	TRBJ2-1	TRBD2	once	CASSSSGSSYNEQFF	TGCGCCAGCAGTTCTAGCGGGAGCTCCTACAATGAGCAGTTCTTC
TRBV7-8	TRBJ2-7	-	-	CASSLALSSYEQYF	TGTGCCAGCAGCTTAGCCCTCTCTTCCTACGAGCAGTACTTC
TRBV7-9	TRBJ2-5	TRBD1	-	CASSLGGTGIQETQYF	TGTGCCAGCAGCTTAGGAGGGACAGGAATCCAAGAGACCCAGTACTTC
TRBV4-3	TRBJ1-3	-	-	CASSQGTFRGNTIYF	TGCGCCAGCAGCCAGGGGACATTCCGAGGAAACACCATATATTTT
TRBV13	TRBJ1-3	TRBD1	few	CASSLDRDPGNTIYF	TGTGCCAGCAGCCTAGACAGGGACCCTGGAAACACCATATATTTT
TRBV18	TRBJ1-5	-	few	CASSPYRDNYQPQHF	TGTGCCAGCTCACCGTACCGGGACAACTATCAGCCCCAGCATTTT
TRBV7-9	TRBJ1-1	TRBD1	-	CASSPLPGQGKSGDTEAFF	TGTGCCAGCAGCCCCCTACCCGGACAGGGGAAGTCGGGTGACACTGAAGCTTTCTTT
TRBV10-3	TRBJ1-3	-	-	CAIRPGVSSGDTIYF	TGTGCCATCAGGCCAGGGGTTTCATCAGGAGACACCATATATTTT
TRBV2	TRBJ1-1	-	-	CASGPTAGTEAFF	TGTGCCAGCGGACCCACGGCGGGCACTGAAGCTTTCTTT
TRBV2	TRBJ1-1	TRBD1	-	CASMKEGALGTEAFF	TGTGCCAGCATGAAGGAGGGGGCGCTGGGCACTGAAGCTTTCTTT
TRBV18	TRBJ2-5	-	-	CASSSSQGSQETQYF	TGTGCCAGCTCATCGTCACAGGGTAGCCAAGAGACCCAGTACTTC
TRBV6-1	TRBJ1-1	-	once	CASSEAPTDKGFF	TGTGCCAGCAGTGAAGCTCCGACAGACAAAGGTTTCTTT
TRBV4-3	TRBJ2-1	TRBD2	-	CASREGGPNYNEQFF	TGCGCCAGCAGGGAGGGAGGGCCCAACTACAATGAGCAGTTCTTC
TRBV6-5	TRBJ1-2	TRBD1	-	CASSYPAETGIYGYTF	TGTGCCAGCAGTTACCCCGCCGAGACAGGGATCTATGGCTACACCTTC
TRBV6-1	TRBJ1-2	-	-	CASTHKGGVYGYTF	TGTGCCAGCACCCACAAAGGAGGGGTCTATGGCTACACCTTC
TRBV24-1	TRBJ2-7	-	-	CATSAPGDRSSEQYF	TGTGCCACCAGTGCCCCCGGAGACAGGAGTAGCGAGCAGTACTTC
TRBV9	TRBJ2-2	-	-	CASSVPTGELFF	TGTGCCAGCAGCGTACCAACCGGGGAGCTGTTTTTT
TRBV6-5	TRBJ2-5	TRBD1	-	CASRPGTGNTETQYF	TGTGCCAGCCGTCCGGGGACAGGGAATACGGAGACCCAGTACTTC
TRBV30	TRBJ1-2	-	-	CAWRGGVWSYGYTF	TGTGCCTGGAGGGGAGGGGTTTGGAGCTATGGCTACACCTTC
TRBV23-1	TRBJ1-1	TRBD1	-	CASSPGKGQFKAEAFF	TGCGCCAGCAGCCCCGGAAAGGGACAGTTTAAGGCTGAAGCTTTCTTT
TRBV9	TRBJ2-2	TRBD2	-	CASTPTPLAGVPGELFF	TGTGCCAGCACACCCACCCCTCTAGCGGGAGTACCCGGGGAGCTGTTTTTT
TRBV7-9	TRBJ1-4	-	few	CASSPTDGRRTEKLFF	TGTGCCAGCAGCCCGACCGACGGGAGGCGTACAGAAAAACTGTTTTTT
TRBV11-3	TRBJ1-3	TRBD1	-	CASSLALTRGHGNTIYF	TGTGCCAGCAGCTTAGCGCTGACGAGGGGGCATGGAAACACCATATATTTT
TRBV28	TRBJ1-3	-	-	CASSLGARTSGNTIYF	TGTGCCAGCAGTTTAGGGGCTAGGACCTCTGGAAACACCATATATTTT
TRBV7-3	TRBJ2-2	-	-	CASSLTSGNTGELFF	TGTGCCAGCAGCTTAACTAGCGGGAACACCGGGGAGCTGTTTTTT
TRBV7-8	TRBJ1-6	-	-	CASSLYGSPGYNSPLHF	TGTGCCAGCAGCTTATATGGAAGCCCAGGCTATAATTCACCCCTCCACTTT
TRBV5-4	TRBJ2-1	TRBD2	-	CASSLGGRAFHEQFF	TGTGCCAGCAGCTTGGGTGGGAGGGCCTTTCATGAGCAGTTCTTC